This T cell receptor beta chain was documented in a study of cytomegalovirus exposure and HLA in healthy donors. Germline assignment: CDR1 MDHEN and CDR2 SYDVKM. CDR3 size: 15 residues. Trimming removed 5 bases from V and 7 bases from J; junction bases left unmatched: 10. Using immunoSEQ multiplex PCR, the repertoire was profiled, and TCRdb retains in-frame clones only, with some absent. The sample comprises about 280,000 clones, roughly 90% of which are singletons, and about 0.99% rests with the top ten. The specimen sequenced was PBMCs. The V call is TRBV28, the J call TRBJ2-1, with 8 bases lining up with TRBD2. The clonotype originates from a woman under 30 in good health and CMV-seronegative. The CDR3 DNA sequence: TGTGCCAGCAGTCTCGGACTAGCTGAGGGGAATGAGCAGTTCTTC. It specifies CASSLGLAEGNEQFF.